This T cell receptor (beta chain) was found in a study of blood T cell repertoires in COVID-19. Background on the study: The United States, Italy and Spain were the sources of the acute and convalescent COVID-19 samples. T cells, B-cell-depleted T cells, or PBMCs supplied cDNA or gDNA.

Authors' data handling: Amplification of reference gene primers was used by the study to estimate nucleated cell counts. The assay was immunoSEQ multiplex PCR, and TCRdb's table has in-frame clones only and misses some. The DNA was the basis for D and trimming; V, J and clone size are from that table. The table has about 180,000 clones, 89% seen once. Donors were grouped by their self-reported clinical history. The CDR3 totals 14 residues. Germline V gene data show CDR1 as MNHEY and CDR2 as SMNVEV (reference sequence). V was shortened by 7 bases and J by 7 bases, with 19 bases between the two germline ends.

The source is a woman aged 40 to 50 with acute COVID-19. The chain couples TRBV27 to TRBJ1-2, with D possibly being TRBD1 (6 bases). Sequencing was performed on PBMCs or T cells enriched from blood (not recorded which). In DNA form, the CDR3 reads TGTGCCAGCACCCCGTCCGGGACATTCCGTGGCTACACCTTC. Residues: CASTPSGTFRGYTF.